Listed below are T cell receptor beta chains from one sample, sequenced in a study of blood T cell repertoires in COVID-19. Libraries were prepared by immunoSEQ multiplex PCR; TCRdb keeps only in-frame clonotypes and omits some of them. The table shows approximately 110,000 clones, with 69% occurring only once. Sample: peripheral blood. These receptors were obtained from a man older than 75 with acute or convalescent COVID-19. Each CDR3 is given with its conserved first and last residue. Fields, in order: J gene, D gene, clone size, V gene, CDR3 protein, CDR3 DNA. The D gene is left open where the match is weak. Some rows have no size entry. The others give once, few or many, or a class for an expanded clone.

TRBJ2-1 | - | - | TRBV5-1 | CASSSGGGGYNEQFF | TGCGCCAGCAGTTCCGGGGGAGGGGGTTACAATGAGCAGTTCTTC
TRBJ1-1 | TRBD1 | - | TRBV28 | CASSFPWTGGNTEAFF | TGTGCCAGCAGTTTCCCTTGGACAGGGGGGAACACTGAAGCTTTCTTT
TRBJ2-5 | - | - | TRBV19 | CASSPRASERETQYF | TGTGCCAGTAGTCCCCGGGCCTCGGAGCGGGAGACCCAGTACTTC
TRBJ2-1 | - | - | TRBV6-5 | CASLGPGYNEQFF | TGTGCCAGTTTGGGCCCGGGATACAATGAGCAGTTCTTC
TRBJ1-6 | TRBD1 | - | TRBV4-1 | CASSQADRGNSPLHF | TGCGCCAGCAGCCAAGCCGACAGGGGTAACTCACCCCTCCACTTT
TRBJ1-1 | TRBD1 | - | TRBV6-2/TRBV6-3 | CASSYETGPNTEAFF | TGTGCCAGCAGTTACGAGACAGGGCCGAACACTGAAGCTTTCTTT
TRBJ2-4 | TRBD2 | - | TRBV6-2/TRBV6-3 | CASSMSAGVQYF | TGTGCCAGCAGTATGAGCGCGGGGGTCCAGTACTTC
TRBJ2-2 | - | - | TRBV21-1 | CASSNKRGQGCAGELFF | TGTGCCAGCAGCAACAAAAGAGGACAGGGTTGCGCCGGGGAGCTGTTTTTT
TRBJ1-2 | - | - | TRBV30 | CVRRQDNYGYTF | TGTGTCCGGAGGCAGGATAACTATGGCTACACCTTC
TRBJ2-6 | - | few | TRBV9 | CASSPGLGSGANVLTF | TGTGCCAGCAGCCCAGGACTGGGCTCTGGGGCCAACGTCCTGACTTTC
TRBJ2-7 | - | - | TRBV5-5 | CASSFSASGITYEQYF | TGTGCCAGCAGCTTTTCAGCAAGCGGTATTACTTACGAGCAGTACTTC
TRBJ1-5 | TRBD1 | once | TRBV4-1 | CASSQDPGQGLNQPQHF | TGCGCCAGCAGCCAAGATCCGGGACAGGGCCTCAATCAGCCCCAGCATTTT
TRBJ2-3 | - | few | TRBV7-9 | CASSLPGSNTDTQYF | TGTGCCAGCAGCTTACCCGGGAGCAACACAGATACGCAGTATTTT
TRBJ2-1 | - | - | TRBV9 | CASSVEAEGYNEQFF | TGTGCCAGCAGCGTAGAGGCGGAGGGGTACAATGAGCAGTTCTTC
TRBJ1-1 | - | - | TRBV7-9 | CASSWGQNTEAFF | TGTGCCAGCAGTTGGGGACAGAACACTGAAGCTTTCTTT
TRBJ2-2 | TRBD2 | few | TRBV6-5 | CASSYTGGGTGELFF | TGTGCCAGCAGTTACACGGGGGGAGGCACCGGGGAGCTGTTTTTT
TRBJ2-5 | - | - | TRBV29-1 | CSVEVGANGETQYF | TGCAGCGTTGAAGTGGGGGCGAACGGCGAGACCCAGTACTTC
TRBJ1-2 | TRBD1 | - | TRBV28 | CASSLWHRGGGYTF | TGTGCCAGCAGTTTATGGCACAGGGGGGGTGGCTACACCTTC
TRBJ2-5 | - | - | TRBV19 | CAAVSPSSQDFMQETQYF | TGTGCCGCAGTATCCCCTAGCAGCCAAGACTTCATGCAAGAGACCCAGTACTTC
TRBJ2-2 | - | - | TRBV9 | CASSVNPLASYTGELFF | TGTGCCAGCAGCGTAAATCCCCTAGCGTCTTACACCGGGGAGCTGTTTTTT
TRBJ1-3 | TRBD1 | - | TRBV28 | CASSLIGQGLGNTIYF | TGTGCCAGCAGTTTGATTGGACAGGGCCTTGGAAACACCATATATTTT
TRBJ2-5 | TRBD2 | once | TRBV11-1 | CASSLAISSGRRETQYF | TGTGCCAGCAGCTTAGCTATCTCTAGCGGGAGACGAGAGACCCAGTACTTC
TRBJ2-2 | - | - | TRBV5-1 | CASSTRTGNTGELFF | TGCGCCAGCAGTACCCGGACGGGAAACACCGGGGAGCTGTTTTTT
TRBJ2-1 | TRBD2 | - | TRBV16 | CASSQSLRGRDSYNEQFF | TGTGCCAGCAGCCAATCCCTTCGCGGGAGGGATTCCTACAATGAGCAGTTCTTC
TRBJ1-5 | - | few | TRBV24-1 | CATSDAGGWNQPQHF | TGTGCCACCAGTGATGCCGGGGGATGGAATCAGCCCCAGCATTTT
TRBJ1-6 | TRBD1 | - | TRBV28 | CASGRTGANSPLHF | TGTGCCAGCGGTAGGACAGGGGCTAATTCACCCCTCCACTTT
TRBJ2-7 | TRBD2 | few | TRBV7-2 | CASSPQRESAYEQYF | TGTGCCAGCAGCCCCCAGCGGGAGTCCGCCTACGAGCAGTACTTC
TRBJ2-5 | TRBD2 | - | TRBV28 | CASSLILGRREKHF | TGTGCCAGCAGTTTAATCCTCGGGAGGCGGGAGAAACACTTC
TRBJ1-1 | - | - | TRBV28 | CASKGREVAAFF | TGTGCCAGCAAGGGGCGGGAGGTTGCAGCTTTCTTT
TRBJ2-1 | TRBD1 | - | TRBV5-6 | CASSYRGRNEQFF | TGTGCCAGCAGCTACAGGGGACGGAATGAGCAGTTCTTC
TRBJ2-7 | TRBD2 | - | TRBV10-3 | CAISGPSTSGSLHEQYF | TGTGCCATCAGCGGCCCTTCGACTAGCGGGAGCCTCCACGAGCAGTACTTC
TRBJ2-5 | TRBD1 | - | TRBV2 | CASTKDREETQYF | TGTGCCAGCACCAAGGACAGGGAAGAGACCCAGTACTTC
TRBJ2-5 | TRBD2 | - | TRBV18 | CASSTGLAGVETQYF | TGTGCCAGCTCAACCGGACTAGCGGGGGTGGAGACCCAGTACTTC
TRBJ1-1 | - | - | TRBV9 | CASSPTWGPSEAFF | TGTGCCAGCAGCCCCACCTGGGGCCCGTCCGAAGCTTTCTTT
TRBJ1-2 | TRBD1 | - | TRBV18 | CASSLGQGASGYGYTF | TGTGCCAGCTCCCTGGGACAGGGGGCGTCAGGCTATGGCTACACCTTC
TRBJ1-3 | - | - | TRBV12-3/TRBV12-4 | CASSRGAGNTIYF | TGTGCCAGCAGTCGGGGGGCTGGAAACACCATATATTTT
TRBJ1-1 | - | - | TRBV7-8 | CASSPIAFF | TGTGCCAGCAGCCCTATCGCTTTCTTT
TRBJ2-7 | TRBD2 | many | TRBV27 | CASSLSSGGTYEQYF | TGTGCCAGCAGTTTATCTAGCGGGGGCACCTACGAGCAGTACTTC
TRBJ2-2 | TRBD2 | few | TRBV7-8 | CASSLALLAGVRTGELFF | TGTGCCAGCAGCTTAGCGCTCCTAGCGGGAGTACGCACCGGGGAGCTGTTTTTT
TRBJ2-7 | TRBD2 | - | TRBV9 | CASSVGTSDTYEQYF | TGTGCCAGCAGCGTAGGCACTAGCGATACCTACGAGCAGTACTTC
TRBJ1-6 | - | few | TRBV4-1 | CASSQGLQLLHSPLHF | TGCGCCAGCAGCCAAGGGTTACAGCTCCTCCATTCACCCCTCCACTTT
TRBJ2-1 | - | - | TRBV4-3 | CASSQEAFSHNEQFF | TGCGCCAGCAGCCAAGAGGCCTTTTCCCACAATGAGCAGTTCTTC
TRBJ2-1 | - | few | TRBV7-9 | CASTGQDNEQFF | TGTGCCAGCACCGGACAAGACAATGAGCAGTTCTTC
TRBJ2-5 | TRBD1 | few | TRBV7-2 | CASSLDRVKETQYF | TGTGCCAGCAGCTTGGACAGGGTAAAGGAGACCCAGTACTTC
TRBJ2-1 | - | - | TRBV12-3/TRBV12-4 | CASSFTSNNEQFF | TGTGCCAGCAGTTTTACTAGCAACAATGAGCAGTTCTTC
TRBJ2-7 | TRBD2 | - | TRBV5-1 | CASRLQTSGTHEQYF | TGCGCCAGCAGGCTACAGACTAGCGGGACTCACGAGCAGTACTTC
TRBJ2-7 | TRBD2 | - | TRBV19 | CASSIPPRAGLPYEQYF | TGTGCCAGTAGTATCCCCCCCCGAGCGGGACTCCCCTACGAGCAGTACTTC
TRBJ2-1 | TRBD1 | - | TRBV7-6 | CASSPGTGGSNEQFF | TGTGCCAGCAGCCCCGGGACAGGGGGCTCGAATGAGCAGTTCTTC
TRBJ1-3 | - | - | TRBV6-5 | CASSSGTVGGNTIYF | TGTGCCAGCAGTTCAGGGACTGTGGGTGGAAACACCATATATTTT
TRBJ2-1 | - | - | TRBV27 | CASAPYSLGGRYNEQFF | TGTGCCAGCGCGCCATATTCCCTCGGGGGTCGCTACAATGAGCAGTTCTTC
TRBJ1-6 | TRBD1 | - | TRBV5-4 | CASSLDPGDRSSPLHF | TGTGCCAGCAGCTTGGACCCGGGGGACAGGAGTTCACCCCTCCACTTT
TRBJ1-6 | - | once | TRBV5-1 | CASSPGNSPLHF | TGCGCCAGCAGCCCGGGGAATTCACCCCTCCACTTT
TRBJ2-1 | TRBD2 | - | TRBV6-5 | CASSTLLAGGAEQFF | TGTGCCAGCAGTACCCTACTAGCGGGAGGGGCTGAGCAGTTCTTC